One and the same sample provided the 32 T cell receptor beta chains below, sequenced in a study of blood T cell repertoires in COVID-19. The assay was immunoSEQ multiplex PCR, and TCRdb's table has in-frame clones only and misses some. The data hold about 170,000 clones, with around four fifths observed a single time. The specimen was peripheral blood. Receptors were obtained from a woman older than 75 with acute or convalescent COVID-19.

This clone was seen a single time. The rearrangement uses TRBV10-1 and TRBJ2-2; D gene ambiguous. Trimming removed 3 bases at V and 1 base at J, with 3 bases between. The CDR3 consists of 13 residues. Germline-derived CDR1 and CDR2 are WNHNN and SYGVQD (reference sequence). DNA of the CDR3: TGCGCCAGCAGTGACAAGAACACCGGGGAGCTGTTTTTT. Amino acids: CASSDKNTGELFF.

This chain uses TRBV3-1 (or the pseudogene TRBV3-2) with TRBJ2-2; 7 nucleotides align to TRBD2. The CDR3 covers 18 residues. The germline CDR1 and CDR2 sequences are LGHDT and YNNKEL (reference sequence). V shed 1 base, J shed 2 bases, and the junction held 10 bases outside the gene matches. In DNA form, the CDR3 reads TGTGCCAGCAGCCAAGGTCTCTACAAGCGGGAAAACACCGGGGAGCTGTTTTTT. Translation: CASSQGLYKRENTGELFF.

V and J are TRBV12-3 or TRBV12-4 and TRBJ1-2; D uncertain. V lost 5 bases, J lost 7 bases, and 11 bases lay in between. The CDR3 has 12 amino acids. The CDR3 here is CASSREARGYTF. The CDR3 region has the DNA TGTGCCAGCAGTCGCGAAGCTCGTGGCTACACCTTC.

The chain employs TRBV5-1 and TRBJ2-7; a weak D match, TRBD2 (5 bases). The CDR3 spans 14 residues. Looked up from germline, CDR1 is SGHRS and CDR2 is YFSETQ. Trimming stripped 6 bases from V and 3 bases from J, with 16 bases between. DNA of the CDR3: TGCGCCAGCATGAACCGACCGGGAAACTACGAGCAGTACTTC. It specifies CASMNRPGNYEQYF.

The rearrangement links TRBV7-2 to TRBJ2-3; no firm D call. The V end lost 1 base, the J end lost 4 bases, and 12 bases lay between the germline ends. The germline V gene has CDR1 SGHTA and CDR2 FQGNSA. This CDR3 is built from 15 residues. CDR3 nucleotides: TGTGCCAGCAGCTTAGGGGTCAGGCCGGCAGATACGCAGTATTTT. Protein: CASSLGVRPADTQYF.

The rearrangement joins TRBV7-9 to TRBJ1-2; D ambiguous. Germline V gene sequence: CDR1 SEHNR, CDR2 FQNEAQ (reference sequence). The CDR3 is 13 amino acids. V was cut by 3 bases and J by 6 bases, with 11 bases left in between. The chain's CDR3 is CASSLEAGNGYTF. The CDR3 DNA reads TGTGCCAGCAGCTTGGAGGCTGGTAATGGCTACACCTTC.

This clone showed up just once. The genes are TRBV12-3 or TRBV12-4 and TRBJ1-3; D gene uncertain. V was shortened by 5 bases and J by 0 bases, with 5 bases between the two germline ends. CDR3 length equals 13 residues. The CDR3 loop reads CASSRSSGNTIYF. CDR3 bases: TGTGCCAGCAGTCGCAGCTCTGGAAACACCATATATTTT.

The chain joins TRBV5-3 to TRBJ2-7, with 14 nucleotides matching TRBD2. TRBV5-3 is an open reading frame whose function is uncertain. CDR3 length: 15 amino acids. V dropped 3 bases and J dropped 3; count of bases not matched to a gene: 2. In nucleotides, the CDR3 is TGTGCCAGAAGCTGGGGGACTAGCGGGAGCTACGAGCAGTACTTC. Residues: CARSWGTSGSYEQYF.

This chain links TRBV9 with TRBJ2-1; D possibly corresponds to TRBD2 (6 bases). The CDR3 totals 13 residues. The germline V gene encodes CDR1 SGDLS and CDR2 YYNGEE. Trimming took 5 bases from V and 3 from J, leaving 9 bases between them. The CDR3 here is CASSWGDYNEQFF. CDR3 nucleotide sequence: TGTGCCAGCAGTTGGGGGGACTACAATGAGCAGTTCTTC. Variable domain in full (rest from reference TRBV9 and TRBJ2-1): DSGVTQTPKHLITATGQRVTLRCSPRSGDLSVYWYQQSLDQGLQFLIQYYNGEERAKGNILERFSAQQFPDLHSELNLSSLELGDSALYFCASSWGDYNEQFFGPGTRLTVL.

This clone has only one observation. This chain uses TRBV12-3 or TRBV12-4 with TRBJ1-2, with D possibly matching TRBD1 (6 bases). There are 13 residues in the CDR3. The V end was cut by 3 bases, the J end by 8 bases, with 13 bases between. The CDR3 coding sequence is TGTGCCAGCAGTTTCGACAGGCAAAGAGGCTACACCTTC. The encoded protein is CASSFDRQRGYTF.

V usage is TRBV7-6 and J usage is TRBJ1-5, with no clear D. Trimming removed 5 bases from V and 0 bases from J, with 14 bases in between. The CDR3 totals 16 residues. Looked up from germline, CDR1 is SGHVS and CDR2 is FNYEAQ. The CDR3 loop reads CASSQLGGDSNQPQHF. The CDR3 region has the DNA TGTGCCAGCAGCCAACTTGGAGGAGATAGCAATCAGCCCCAGCATTTT.

This sequence joins TRBV6-2 or TRBV6-3 and TRBJ2-5; 7 nucleotides line up with TRBD1. The CDR3 spans 15 residues. Germline CDR1 reads MNHEY; CDR2 reads SVGEGT. V lost 7 bases to trimming and J lost 4 bases; unmatched junction nucleotides: 12. The CDR3 sequence is CASTPSTGRVETQYF. CDR3 bases: TGTGCCAGCACCCCCTCGACAGGGCGGGTAGAGACCCAGTACTTC.

This clone was observed a handful of times. V and J are TRBV6-5 and TRBJ2-7, with D tentatively TRBD2 (5 bases). The germline V and J ends were trimmed by 0 bases and 0 bases, with 12 bases remaining between them. The CDR3 runs 16 residues. Per the germline V gene, CDR1 is MNHEY and CDR2 is SVGAGI. CDR3 region: CASSYSRERSSYEQYF. CDR3 in DNA: TGTGCCAGCAGTTACTCGAGGGAGCGGAGCTCCTACGAGCAGTACTTC.

The J gene is TRBJ2-5, the V gene TRBV3-1 (or the pseudogene TRBV3-2); 9 positions agree with TRBD2. J gave up 7 bases and V 10 bases, and 13 bases lay outside the gene matches. This CDR3 has 14 residues. Germline values: CDR1 LGHDT, CDR2 YNNKEL (reference sequence). The CDR3 reads CATHLAGGAGTQYF. The CDR3 coding sequence is TGTGCCACCCACCTGGCGGGGGGGGCGGGGACCCAGTACTTC.

This clone appeared once. This chain connects TRBV6-2 or TRBV6-3 to TRBJ1-1; possible D gene TRBD1, 6 bases. The V and J ends lost 5 bases and 4 bases respectively, with 14 bases between them. This CDR3 region has 14 residues. Germline CDR1 and CDR2: MNHEY and SVGEGT. DNA of the CDR3: TGTGCCAGCAGTCCACAGGGAGTCCGCACTGAAGCTTTCTTT. This translates into CASSPQGVRTEAFF.

This rearrangement joins TRBV29-1 to TRBJ1-1, with 7 bases identical to TRBD1. CDR1 is SQVTM and CDR2 is ANQGSEA in the germline V gene. This CDR3 region has 13 residues. V shed 6 bases and J 1 base; nucleotides not matched to a gene: 5. The CDR3 protein is CSVRQGGNTEAFF. The DNA for the CDR3 is TGCAGCGTGCGACAGGGTGGGAACACTGAAGCTTTCTTT.

This chain links TRBV7-2 with TRBJ1-2; 8 positions agree with TRBD1. The CDR3 loop spans 13 amino acids. V was pared by 4 bases and J by 8 bases, with 6 bases of the junction left unmatched. Germline values: CDR1 SGHTA, CDR2 FQGNSA. CDR3 in amino acids: CASSSRDRPGYTF. In nucleotides, the CDR3 is TGTGCCAGCAGCTCACGGGACAGGCCGGGCTACACCTTC. Variable domain in full (rest from reference TRBV7-2 and TRBJ1-2): GAGVSQSPSNKVTEKGKDVELRCDPISGHTALYWYRQSLGQGLEFLIYFQGNSAPDKSGLPSDRFSAERTGGSVSTLTIQRTQQEDSAVYLCASSSRDRPGYTFGSGTRLTVV.

The rearrangement uses TRBV11-2 and TRBJ1-6; 12 bases fit TRBD1. The CDR3 has 17 residues. The J segment lost 6 bases and the V segment lost 3 bases, leaving 6 bases of the junction unmatched. The germline V gene has CDR1 SGHAT and CDR2 FQNNGV. The CDR3 DNA follows: TGTGCCAGCAGCTTGGGACAGGGGGCGCCCGGTAATTCACCCCTCCACTTT. Its protein is CASSLGQGAPGNSPLHF.

The genes are TRBV7-9 and TRBJ2-7; 11 nucleotides line up with TRBD2. J lost 4 bases, V lost 3 bases, and 2 bases had no gene match. The CDR3 has 14 residues. Germline CDR1 and CDR2: SEHNR and FQNEAQ (reference sequence). The CDR3 sequence: CASSFGLAGYEQYF. Written as DNA, the CDR3 is TGTGCCAGCAGCTTTGGACTAGCGGGTTACGAGCAGTACTTC.

This clone was observed many times. The rearrangement joins TRBV25-1 to TRBJ2-2, with 14 nucleotides matching TRBD2. Germline CDR1 reads MGHDK; CDR2 reads SYGVNS. V gave up 4 bases and J gave up 2 bases; unmatched junction bases: 6. The CDR3 is 18 amino acids. CDR3 nucleotides: TGTGCCAGCAGTGGGGGGACTAGCGGGAGACCAAACACCGGGGAGCTGTTTTTT. Protein product: CASSGGTSGRPNTGELFF.

V is TRBV6-5 and J is TRBJ2-1, with D maybe TRBD1 (6 bases). Germline assignment: CDR1 MNHEY and CDR2 SVGAGI. This CDR3 is built from 16 residues. Trimming stripped 2 bases from V and 0 bases from J, with 11 bases between. CDR3 residues: CASSYLLTGSYNEQFF. CDR3 coding DNA: TGTGCCAGCAGTTACCTATTGACAGGCTCCTACAATGAGCAGTTCTTC.

The chain recombines TRBV7-2 with TRBJ2-2; 8 bases are shared with TRBD1. CDR1 SGHTA and CDR2 FQGNSA come from the germline V gene. The length of the CDR3 is 16 residues. Trimming at V came to 0 bases and at J to 5 bases, leaving 5 bases not matched to a gene. DNA for the CDR3: TGTGCCAGCAGCTTAGCAGGACAGGGTGGGACCGGGGAGCTGTTTTTT. Residues: CASSLAGQGGTGELFF.

The V gene is TRBV6-6, the J gene TRBJ1-4; TRBD1 might be the D (5 bases). Trimming took 5 bases from V and 7 from J, leaving 11 bases between them. This CDR3 has 13 residues. In germline, CDR1 is MNHNY, CDR2 SVGAGI (reference sequence). CDR3 nucleotides: TGTGCCAGCAGTATCAGGGCGGTTGAAAAACTGTTTTTT. Its protein is CASSIRAVEKLFF.

The V and J genes are TRBV3-1 (or the pseudogene TRBV3-2) and TRBJ1-1; D gene uncertain. V lost 0 bases to trimming and J lost 0 bases, with 8 bases between them. The length of the CDR3 is 15 residues. Germline loops: CDR1 LGHDT, CDR2 YNNKEL (reference sequence). CDR3: CASSQDRQMNTEAFF. The CDR3 nucleotides are TGTGCCAGCAGCCAAGATCGTCAGATGAACACTGAAGCTTTCTTT.

A remark on this clone: Relative to the germline gene, one junction end is altered; a read error may explain this. This rearrangement joins TRBV19 to TRBJ2-2; no definite D call. Germline loops: CDR1 LNHDA, CDR2 SQIVND (reference sequence). This CDR3 contains 13 residues. This chain's CDR3 is CASRIGGSGELFF. In DNA, the CDR3 is TGTGCCAGTAGGATAGGCGGATCCGGGGAGCTGTTTTTT.

In its sample, this clone was seen a few times. The rearrangement joins TRBV3-1 (or the pseudogene TRBV3-2) to TRBJ1-4; D gene unclear. This CDR3 region has 16 residues. Trimming removed 1 base from V and 4 bases from J, with 13 bases in between. Germline CDR1 and CDR2: LGHDT and YNNKEL (reference sequence). CDR3 region: CASSQVLGGNNEKLFF. The CDR3 DNA sequence: TGTGCCAGCAGCCAAGTTCTGGGAGGGAATAATGAAAAACTGTTTTTT.

On this clone: Additional DNA sequences in this sample encode the identical CDR3. The chain recombines TRBV5-1 with TRBJ1-3; TRBD1 matches at 7 bases. Germline CDR1 and CDR2: SGHRS and YFSETQ. The CDR3 is 14 residues long. The trim removed 4 bases at V and 1 base at J, leaving 2 bases unmatched. CDR3 loop: CASSPQGSGNTIYF. In nucleotides, the CDR3 is TGCGCCAGCAGCCCACAGGGGTCTGGAAACACCATATATTTT.

V is TRBV4-1 and J is TRBJ2-3, with 7 bases that match TRBD2. In germline, CDR1 is MGHRA, CDR2 YSYEKL. This CDR3 region has 16 residues. Trimming cost V 4 bases and J 1 base; bases outside gene matches: 8. The CDR3 nucleotides read TGCGCCAGCAGCCGAGAGGTAGCGGGTGGCACAGATACGCAGTATTTT. Protein sequence: CASSREVAGGTDTQYF.

DNA for the CDR3: TGTGCCAGCAGTTCGTACCAAGAGACCCAGTACTTC. It yields the protein CASSSYQETQYF. V is TRBV28 and J is TRBJ2-5, with D uncertain. V was clipped by 4 bases and J by 0 bases, with 3 bases between them. The CDR3 sequence is 12 residues long. Germline assignment: CDR1 MDHEN and CDR2 SYDVKM. The whole variable domain, remainder taken from reference TRBV28 and TRBJ2-5, is DVKVTQSSRYLVKRTGEKVFLECVQDMDHENMFWYRQDPGLGLRLIYFSYDVKMKEKGDIPEGYSVSREKKERFSLILESASTNQTSMYLCASSSYQETQYFGPGTRLLVL.

The table lists this clone with a count of one. CDR3 protein: CASSPRTGIHEQYF. The CDR3 DNA is TGTGCCAGCTCACCACGGACAGGGATACACGAGCAGTACTTC. This sequence joins TRBV18 and TRBJ2-7; 8 bases line up with TRBD1. The germline gives CDR1 KGHSH, CDR2 LQKENI. The CDR3 sequence is 14 residues long. V trimming: 1 base; J trimming: 5 bases; junction bases outside the gene matches: 4.

This clone was seen only once. The sample contains more than one DNA sequence encoding this CDR3. V is TRBV9 and J is TRBJ2-5, with 7 bases matching TRBD1. CDR3 length equals 15 residues. Germline V gene lookup returns CDR1 SGDLS and CDR2 YYNGEE. Trimming took 1 base from V and 2 from J; bases not matched to a gene: 5. CDR3 coding DNA: TGTGCCAGCAGCGTAACCGGGACAGCTCAAGAGACCCAGTACTTC. As protein: CASSVTGTAQETQYF.

This chain joins TRBV7-2 and TRBJ2-2; tentative D call: TRBD1 (5 bases). V was cut by 3 bases and J by 5 bases, with 10 bases left in between. Germline loops: CDR1 SGHTA, CDR2 FQGNSA. The length of the CDR3 is 14 residues. CDR3 DNA: TGTGCCAGCAGCTTCTCAGGGTTAACCGGGGAGCTGTTTTTT. This sequence encodes CASSFSGLTGELFF.